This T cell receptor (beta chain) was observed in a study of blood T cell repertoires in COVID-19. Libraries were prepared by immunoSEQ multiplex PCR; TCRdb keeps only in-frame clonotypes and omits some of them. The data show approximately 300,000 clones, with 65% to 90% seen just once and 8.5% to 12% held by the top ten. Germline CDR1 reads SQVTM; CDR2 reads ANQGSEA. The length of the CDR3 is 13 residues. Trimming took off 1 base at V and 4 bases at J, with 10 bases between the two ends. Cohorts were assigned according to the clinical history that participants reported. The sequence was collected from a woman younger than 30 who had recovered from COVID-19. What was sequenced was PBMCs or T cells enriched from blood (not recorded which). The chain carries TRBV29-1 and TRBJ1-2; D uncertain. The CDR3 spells CSVEAAQLYGYTF. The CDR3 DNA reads TGCAGCGTTGAAGCGGCACAGCTCTATGGCTACACCTTC.